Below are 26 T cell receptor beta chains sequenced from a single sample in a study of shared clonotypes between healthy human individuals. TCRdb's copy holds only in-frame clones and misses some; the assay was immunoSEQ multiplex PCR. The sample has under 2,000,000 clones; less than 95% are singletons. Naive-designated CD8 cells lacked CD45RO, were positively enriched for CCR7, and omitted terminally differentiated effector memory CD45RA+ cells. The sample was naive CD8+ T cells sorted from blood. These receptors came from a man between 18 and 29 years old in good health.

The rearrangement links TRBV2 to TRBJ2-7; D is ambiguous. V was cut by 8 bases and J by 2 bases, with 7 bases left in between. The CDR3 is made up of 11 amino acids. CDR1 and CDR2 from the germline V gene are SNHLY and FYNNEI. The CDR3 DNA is TGTGCCAGCGGCTTCACCTACGAGCAGTACTTC. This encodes CASGFTYEQYF. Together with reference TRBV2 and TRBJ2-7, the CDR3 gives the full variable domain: EPEVTQTPSHQVTQMGQEVILRCVPISNHLYFYWYRQILGQKVEFLVSFYNNEISEKSEIFDDQFSVERPDGSNFTLKIRSTKLEDSAMYFCASGFTYEQYFGPGTRLTVT.

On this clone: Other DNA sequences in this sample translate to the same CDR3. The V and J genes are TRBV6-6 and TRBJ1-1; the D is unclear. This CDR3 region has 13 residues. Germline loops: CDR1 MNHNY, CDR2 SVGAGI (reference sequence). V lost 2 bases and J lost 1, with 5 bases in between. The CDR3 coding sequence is TGTGCCAGCAGTTACGGGCCGAACACTGAAGCTTTCTTT. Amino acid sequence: CASSYGPNTEAFF.

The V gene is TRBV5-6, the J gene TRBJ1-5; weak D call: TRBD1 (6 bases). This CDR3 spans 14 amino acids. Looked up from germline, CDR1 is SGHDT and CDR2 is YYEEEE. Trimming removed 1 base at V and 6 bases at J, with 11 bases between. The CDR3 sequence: CASSLLQGVQPQHF. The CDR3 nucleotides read TGTGCCAGCAGCTTGTTACAGGGCGTTCAGCCCCAGCATTTT.

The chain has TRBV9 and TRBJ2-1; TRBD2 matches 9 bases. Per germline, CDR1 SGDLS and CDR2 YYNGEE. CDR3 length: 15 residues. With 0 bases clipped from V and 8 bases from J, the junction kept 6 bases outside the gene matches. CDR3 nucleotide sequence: TGTGCCAGCAGCGTAGCTACTAGCGGGTTCTATGAGCAGTTCTTC. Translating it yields CASSVATSGFYEQFF. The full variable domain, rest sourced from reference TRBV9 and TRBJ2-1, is DSGVTQTPKHLITATGQRVTLRCSPRSGDLSVYWYQQSLDQGLQFLIQYYNGEERAKGNILERFSAQQFPDLHSELNLSSLELGDSALYFCASSVATSGFYEQFFGPGTRLTVL.

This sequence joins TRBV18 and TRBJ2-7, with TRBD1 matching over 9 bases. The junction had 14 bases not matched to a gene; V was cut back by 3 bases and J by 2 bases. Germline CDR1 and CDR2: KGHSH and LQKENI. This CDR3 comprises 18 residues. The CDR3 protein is CASSPPGTGFDGTYEQYF. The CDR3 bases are TGTGCCAGCTCACCCCCCGGGACAGGGTTCGACGGTACCTACGAGCAGTACTTC.

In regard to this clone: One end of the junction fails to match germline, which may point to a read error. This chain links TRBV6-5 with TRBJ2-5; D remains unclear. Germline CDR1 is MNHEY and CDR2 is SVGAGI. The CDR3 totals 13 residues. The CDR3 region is CANSYPAKETQYF. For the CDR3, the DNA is TGTGCCAACAGTTACCCTGCCAAAGAGACCCAGTACTTC.

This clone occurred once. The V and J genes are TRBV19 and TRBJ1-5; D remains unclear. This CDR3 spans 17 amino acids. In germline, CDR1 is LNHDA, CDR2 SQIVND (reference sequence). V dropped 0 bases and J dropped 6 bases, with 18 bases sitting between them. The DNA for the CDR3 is TGTGCCAGTAGTATAGATCATGCGCCCGGAAGTCGTCAGCCCCAGCATTTT. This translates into CASSIDHAPGSRQPQHF.

CDR3 coding DNA: TGCAGTGCGCCACTAGATGGCGAGCAGTACTTC. Translated: CSAPLDGEQYF. The chain couples TRBV20-1 to TRBJ2-7; weak D call: TRBD2 (5 bases). Trimming shortened V by 6 bases and J by 6 bases, and 12 bases separated the two germline ends. Per the germline V gene, CDR1 is DFQATT and CDR2 is SNEGSKA (reference sequence). This CDR3 is built from 11 residues.

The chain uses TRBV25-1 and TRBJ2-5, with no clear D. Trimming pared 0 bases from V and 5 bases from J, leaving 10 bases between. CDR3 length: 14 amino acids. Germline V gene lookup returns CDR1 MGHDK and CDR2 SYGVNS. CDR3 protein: CASSEYIVRETQYF. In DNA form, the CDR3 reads TGTGCCAGCAGTGAATATATCGTCCGGGAGACCCAGTACTTC. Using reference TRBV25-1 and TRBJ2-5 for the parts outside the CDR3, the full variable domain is EADIYQTPRYLVIGTGKKITLECSQTMGHDKMYWYQQDPGMELHLIHYSYGVNSTEKGDLSSESTVSRIRTEHFPLTLESARPSHTSQYLCASSEYIVRETQYFGPGTRLLVL.

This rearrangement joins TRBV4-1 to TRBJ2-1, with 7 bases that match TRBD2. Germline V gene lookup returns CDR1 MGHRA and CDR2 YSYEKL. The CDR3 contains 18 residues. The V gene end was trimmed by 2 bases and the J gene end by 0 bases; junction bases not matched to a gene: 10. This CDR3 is CASSQWVRDYRSYNEQFF. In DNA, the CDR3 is TGCGCCAGCAGCCAATGGGTTAGGGACTACCGCTCCTACAATGAGCAGTTCTTC.

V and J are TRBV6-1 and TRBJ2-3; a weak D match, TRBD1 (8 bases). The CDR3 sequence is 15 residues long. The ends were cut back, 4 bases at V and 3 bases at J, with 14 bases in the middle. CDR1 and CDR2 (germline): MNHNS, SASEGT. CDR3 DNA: TGTGCCAGCAGTGCCCACAGGGGGGGGACAGATACGCAGTATTTT. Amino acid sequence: CASSAHRGGTDTQYF.

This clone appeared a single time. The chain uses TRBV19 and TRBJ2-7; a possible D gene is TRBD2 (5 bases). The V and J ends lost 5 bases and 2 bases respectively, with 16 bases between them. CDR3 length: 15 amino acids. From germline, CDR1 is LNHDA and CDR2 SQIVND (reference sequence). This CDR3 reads CASSASEDGAYEQYF. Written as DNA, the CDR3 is TGTGCCAGTAGTGCCTCGGAGGACGGAGCCTACGAGCAGTACTTC.

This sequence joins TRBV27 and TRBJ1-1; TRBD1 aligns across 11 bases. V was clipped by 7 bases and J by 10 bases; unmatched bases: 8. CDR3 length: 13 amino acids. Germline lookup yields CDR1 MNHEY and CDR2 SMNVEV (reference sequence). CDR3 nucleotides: TGTGCCAGCATAAGTCGGACAGGGGGCGGAGCTTTCTTT. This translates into CASISRTGGGAFF.

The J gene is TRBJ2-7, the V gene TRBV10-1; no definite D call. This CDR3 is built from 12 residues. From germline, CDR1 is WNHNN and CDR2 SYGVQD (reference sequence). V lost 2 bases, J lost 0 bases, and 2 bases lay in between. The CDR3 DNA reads TGCGCCAGCAGTGAGACCTCCTACGAGCAGTACTTC. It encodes CASSETSYEQYF.

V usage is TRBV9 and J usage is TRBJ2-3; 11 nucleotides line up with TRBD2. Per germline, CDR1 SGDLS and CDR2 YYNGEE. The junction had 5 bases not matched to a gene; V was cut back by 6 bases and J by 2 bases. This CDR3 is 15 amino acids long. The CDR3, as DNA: TGTGCCAGCAACCCTAGCGGGGGGAACACAGATACGCAGTATTTT. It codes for CASNPSGGNTDTQYF.

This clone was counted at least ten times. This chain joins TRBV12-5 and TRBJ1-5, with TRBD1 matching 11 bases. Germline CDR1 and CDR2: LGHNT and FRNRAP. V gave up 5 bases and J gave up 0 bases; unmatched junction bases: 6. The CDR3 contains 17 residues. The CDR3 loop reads CASGTSDRGPSNQPQHF. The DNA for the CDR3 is TGTGCTAGTGGTACCTCGGACAGGGGGCCTAGCAATCAGCCCCAGCATTTT. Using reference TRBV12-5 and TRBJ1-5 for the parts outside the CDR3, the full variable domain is DARVTQTPRHKVTEMGQEVTMRCQPILGHNTVFWYRQTMMQGLELLAYFRNRAPLDDSGMPKDRFSAEMPDATLATLKIQPSEPRDSAVYFCASGTSDRGPSNQPQHFGDGTRLSIL.

CDR3 protein: CASSGSYNEQFF. CDR3 nucleotides: TGTGCCAGCAGTGGATCCTACAATGAGCAGTTCTTC. The rearrangement joins TRBV27 to TRBJ2-1; D unresolved. Germline-derived CDR1 and CDR2 are MNHEY and SMNVEV (reference sequence). The V and J ends lost 5 bases and 1 base respectively, with 3 bases between them. There are 12 residues in the CDR3.

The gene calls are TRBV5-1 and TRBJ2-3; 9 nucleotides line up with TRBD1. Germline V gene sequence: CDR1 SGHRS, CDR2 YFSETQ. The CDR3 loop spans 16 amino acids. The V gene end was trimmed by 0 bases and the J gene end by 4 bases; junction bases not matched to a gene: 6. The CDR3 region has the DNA TGCGCCAGCAGCTTGGACGGGACAGGGAGGGCAGATACGCAGTATTTT. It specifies CASSLDGTGRADTQYF.

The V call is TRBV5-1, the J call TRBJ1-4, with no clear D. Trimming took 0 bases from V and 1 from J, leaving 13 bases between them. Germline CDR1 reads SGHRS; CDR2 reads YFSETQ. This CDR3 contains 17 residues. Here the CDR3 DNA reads TGCGCCAGCAGCTTGGAATTCGTATCGAGAACTAATGAAAAACTGTTTTTT. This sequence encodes CASSLEFVSRTNEKLFF.

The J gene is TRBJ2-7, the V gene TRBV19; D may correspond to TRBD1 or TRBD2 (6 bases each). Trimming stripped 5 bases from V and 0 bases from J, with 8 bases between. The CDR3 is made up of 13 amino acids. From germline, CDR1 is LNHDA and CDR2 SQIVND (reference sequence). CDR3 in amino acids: CASSSGASYEQYF. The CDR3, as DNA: TGTGCCAGTAGTTCGGGGGCCTCCTACGAGCAGTACTTC.

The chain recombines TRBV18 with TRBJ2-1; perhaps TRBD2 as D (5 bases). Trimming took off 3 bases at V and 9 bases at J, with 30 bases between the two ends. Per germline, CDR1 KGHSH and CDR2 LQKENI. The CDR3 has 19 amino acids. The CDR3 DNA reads TGTGCCAGCTCACCTCAGCAGGTCGAAAGAACTAGTGTATCGGGTGAGCAGTTCTTC. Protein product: CASSPQQVERTSVSGEQFF.

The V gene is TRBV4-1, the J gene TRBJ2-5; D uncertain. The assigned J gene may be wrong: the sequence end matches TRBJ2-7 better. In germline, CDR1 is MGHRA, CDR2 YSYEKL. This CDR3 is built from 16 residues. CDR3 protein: CASSHIVSARSYEQYF. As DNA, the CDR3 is TGCGCCAGCAGCCACATCGTCAGCGCTCGATCCTACGAGCAGTACTTC.

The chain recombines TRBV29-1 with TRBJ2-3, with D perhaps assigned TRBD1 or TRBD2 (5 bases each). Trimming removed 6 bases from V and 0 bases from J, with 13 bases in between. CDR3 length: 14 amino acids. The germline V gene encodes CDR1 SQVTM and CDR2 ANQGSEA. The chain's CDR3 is CSVLGRASTDTQYF. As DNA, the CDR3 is TGCAGCGTCCTGGGACGGGCTAGCACAGATACGCAGTATTTT.

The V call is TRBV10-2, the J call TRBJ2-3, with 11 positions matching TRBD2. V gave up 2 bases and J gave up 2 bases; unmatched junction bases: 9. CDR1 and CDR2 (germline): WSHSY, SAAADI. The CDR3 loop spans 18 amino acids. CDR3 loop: CASSEMASGGWNTDTQYF. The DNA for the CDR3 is TGCGCCAGCAGTGAGATGGCTAGCGGGGGGTGGAACACAGATACGCAGTATTTT.

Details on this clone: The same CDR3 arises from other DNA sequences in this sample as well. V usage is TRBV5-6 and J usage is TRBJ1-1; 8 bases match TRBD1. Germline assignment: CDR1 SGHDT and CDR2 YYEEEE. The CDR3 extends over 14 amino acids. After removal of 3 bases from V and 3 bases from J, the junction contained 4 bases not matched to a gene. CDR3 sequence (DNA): TGTGCCAGCAGCTGGGGGACAGGAGACACTGAAGCTTTCTTT. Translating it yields CASSWGTGDTEAFF.

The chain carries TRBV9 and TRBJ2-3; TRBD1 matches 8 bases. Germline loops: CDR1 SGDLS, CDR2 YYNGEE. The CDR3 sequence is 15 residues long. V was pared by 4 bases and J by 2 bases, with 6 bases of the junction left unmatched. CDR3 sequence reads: CASSPRQGLTDTQYF. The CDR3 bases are TGTGCCAGCAGCCCCCGACAGGGGCTCACAGATACGCAGTATTTT. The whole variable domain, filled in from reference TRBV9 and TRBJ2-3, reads DSGVTQTPKHLITATGQRVTLRCSPRSGDLSVYWYQQSLDQGLQFLIQYYNGEERAKGNILERFSAQQFPDLHSELNLSSLELGDSALYFCASSPRQGLTDTQYFGPGTRLTVL.